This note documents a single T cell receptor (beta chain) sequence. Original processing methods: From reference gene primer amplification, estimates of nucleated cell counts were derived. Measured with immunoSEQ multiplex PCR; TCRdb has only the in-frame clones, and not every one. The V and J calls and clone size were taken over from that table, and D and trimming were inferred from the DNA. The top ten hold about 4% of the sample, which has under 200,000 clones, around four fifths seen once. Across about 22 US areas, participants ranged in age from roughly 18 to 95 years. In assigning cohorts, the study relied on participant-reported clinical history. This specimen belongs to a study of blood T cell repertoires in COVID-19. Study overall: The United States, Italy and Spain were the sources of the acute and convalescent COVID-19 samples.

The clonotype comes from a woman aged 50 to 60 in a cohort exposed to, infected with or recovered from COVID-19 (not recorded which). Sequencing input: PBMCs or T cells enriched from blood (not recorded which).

The CDR3 spells CAISESVFVSDNNQPQHF. In DNA form, the CDR3 reads TGTGCCATCAGTGAGTCAGTGTTTGTATCGGACAACAATCAGCCCCAGCATTTT. The V gene is TRBV10-3, the J gene TRBJ1-5, with D tentatively TRBD1 (5 bases). The germline V gene encodes CDR1 ENHRY and CDR2 SYGVKD. The CDR3 runs 18 residues. Trimming stripped 0 bases from V and 3 bases from J, with 18 bases between.